The T cell receptor (beta chain) described here comes from a study of blood T cell repertoires in COVID-19. CDR3 length equals 12 residues. Germline CDR1 is SNHLY and CDR2 is FYNNEI. The table came from immunoSEQ multiplex PCR; TCRdb's copy has only in-frame clones and leaves some out. The sample yields over 90,000 clones, over 75% seen once. The sequence was collected from a human donor in a cohort sampled during active COVID-19. Sequencing used peripheral blood. V is TRBV2 and J is TRBJ1-2; 7 bases are shared with TRBD1. The DNA for the CDR3 is TGTGCGAATACAGGGGCCATCGCAGGCTACACCTTC. Translation: CANTGAIAGYTF.